The subject of this entry is one TCR beta chain. The target antigen is unknown. This sample was taken from a study of beta chain features in type 1 diabetes. General study findings and limits: The naive, central memory and Treg TCRB repertoires looked more alike in patients than they did in healthy donors. Type 1 diabetes patients had fewer VDJ junction insertions and more deletions. Significant though moderate, a shortening of TCRB CDR3s appeared in all four CD4+ subsets of Type 1 diabetes patients. Patients and controls would be equally affected if PCR favored shorter templates.

The ends lost 6 bases at V and 5 bases at J; junction bases unmatched: 11. Germline CDR1 is SGHTA and CDR2 is FQGNSA. CDR3 length: 17 residues. One heparinised draw of blood, averaging roughly 110 mL, came from each donor. The whole isolated RNA underwent reverse transcription, so sequencing captured expressed TCRB transcripts. Profiling relied on immunoSEQ multiplex PCR, and the TCRdb table lists in-frame clones only, not all of them. The sample carries fewer than 350,000 clones, approximately 16% recorded once. J is TRBJ2-7 and V is TRBV7-2; 15 bases are shared with TRBD2. Material: naive CD4+ T cells from blood. The sequence was collected from a man aged 18 to 29 with type 1 diabetes. In DNA form, the CDR3 reads TGTGCCAGCAGTCGCTTCGGACTAGCGGGAGGGCCCAACGAGCAGTACTTC. This gives the protein CASSRFGLAGGPNEQYF.